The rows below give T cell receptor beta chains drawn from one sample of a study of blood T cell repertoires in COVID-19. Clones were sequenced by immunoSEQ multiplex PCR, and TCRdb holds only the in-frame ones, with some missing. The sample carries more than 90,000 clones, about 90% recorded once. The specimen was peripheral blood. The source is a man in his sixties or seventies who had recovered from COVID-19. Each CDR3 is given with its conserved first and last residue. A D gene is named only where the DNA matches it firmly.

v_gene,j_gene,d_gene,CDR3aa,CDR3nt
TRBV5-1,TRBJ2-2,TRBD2,CASSLAGETGELFF,TGCGCCAGCAGCTTAGCGGGAGAGACCGGGGAGCTGTTTTTT
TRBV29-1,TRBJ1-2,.,CSVDFRFRGYGYTF,TGCAGCGTTGATTTTAGATTCAGGGGCTATGGCTACACCTTC
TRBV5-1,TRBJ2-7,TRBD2,CASSRLAGDIGEQYF,TGCGCCAGCAGTCGACTAGCGGGAGATATAGGCGAGCAGTACTTC
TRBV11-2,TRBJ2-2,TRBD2,CASSATSGGTNTGELFF,TGTGCCAGCAGCGCGACTAGCGGGGGGACGAACACCGGGGAGCTGTTTTTT
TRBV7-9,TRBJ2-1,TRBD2,CASSLAKTSGRDNEQFF,TGTGCCAGCAGCTTAGCTAAGACTAGCGGGAGGGACAATGAGCAGTTCTTC
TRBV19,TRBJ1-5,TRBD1,CASHRQGGQPQHF,TGTGCCAGTCACAGACAGGGCGGTCAGCCCCAGCATTTT
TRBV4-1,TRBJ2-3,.,CASSQSERDTQYF,TGCGCCAGCAGCCAGTCCGAGAGAGATACGCAGTATTTT
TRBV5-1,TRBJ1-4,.,CASSLRPPGLNEKLFF,TGCGCCAGCAGCTTGCGCCCCCCAGGGTTAAATGAAAAACTGTTTTTT
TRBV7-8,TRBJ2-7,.,CASSLRTVLYEQYF,TGTGCCAGCAGCTTGAGGACAGTCCTCTACGAGCAGTACTTC
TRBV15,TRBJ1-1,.,CATSRVGGRAEAFF,TGTGCCACCAGCAGAGTTGGAGGGAGGGCTGAAGCTTTCTTT
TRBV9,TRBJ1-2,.,CASSPRGSNYGYTF,TGTGCCAGCAGCCCCAGGGGATCTAACTATGGCTACACCTTC
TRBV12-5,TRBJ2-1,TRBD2,CASGLAGVNEQFF,TGTGCTAGTGGTTTAGCGGGGGTCAATGAGCAGTTCTTC
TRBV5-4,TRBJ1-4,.,CASSLGGGEHEKLFF,TGTGCCAGCAGCTTGGGAGGGGGAGAACATGAAAAACTGTTTTTT
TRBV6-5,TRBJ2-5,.,CASRGGRETQYF,TGTGCCAGCAGGGGGGGGCGAGAGACCCAGTACTTC
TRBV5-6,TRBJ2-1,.,CASSLVLAWNEQFF,TGTGCCAGCAGCTTGGTACTAGCCTGGAATGAGCAGTTCTTC
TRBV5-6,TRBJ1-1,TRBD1,CASSLTQGANLEAFF,TGTGCCAGCAGCTTAACGCAGGGGGCTAACTTAGAAGCTTTCTTT
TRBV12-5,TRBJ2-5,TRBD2,CASGRTQGLVLGGETQYF,TGTGCTAGTGGTAGGACCCAGGGACTAGTCCTGGGGGGGGAGACCCAGTACTTC